This T cell receptor beta chain was profiled in a study of cytomegalovirus exposure and HLA in healthy donors. Study-level information: Early released data had about 80 million unique TCRs, all coming from HLA-typed donors.

Researchers ran the PCR with 60 Vbeta and 13 Jbeta primers. Assay used: immunoSEQ multiplex PCR; TCRdb lists only in-frame clones, some missing. The sample has around 150,000 clones; 78% are singletons. Germline V gene sequence: CDR1 SNHLY, CDR2 FYNNEI. Between the trimmed V and J ends, which lost 4 bases and 9 bases, there was a span of 16 bases. The CDR3 extends over 15 amino acids. With respect to this clone: Its target is not known.

Study-wide points: Certain sequence variants were highly shared and formed a cluster, and this cluster was likely a sequencing artifact. Relative to equally common others, HLA-associated TCR beta chains showed greater clonal expansion in a later analysis. In an earlier analysis, about 87% or about 30%: the productive usage of most TCR beta V segments.

Material: PBMCs. This receptor was identified in a male donor in good health and CMV-seronegative. V usage is TRBV2 and J usage is TRBJ1-6; D is unclear. The CDR3 loop reads CASSGRGQHVSPLHF. The CDR3 DNA follows: TGTGCCAGCAGTGGACGGGGTCAGCACGTTTCACCCCTCCACTTT.